This TCR beta chain was observed in a study of T cells in localized non-small cell lung cancer (dated by TCRdb to 2019 to 2021). The study in broad terms: Comparing tumors with uninvolved tumor-adjacent lungs, the study looked at the T cell repertoires of over 200 patients with early-stage NSCLC. The cohort consisted of under 300 treatment-naive NSCLC patients whose localized lung tumors had been resected. The mean age of the NSCLC patients was about 62 years, with 130 or so men and nearly 110 women. General study outcomes and caveats: Of the top 100 tumor clones, a median of approximately 60 were detected in paired uninvolved adjacent lung; approximately 30 were also among that lung's top 100. Because multi-region sequencing of the tumors was not done, intratumor heterogeneity could not be ruled out. Higher blood T cell density associated with longer overall survival, while higher adjacent-lung clonality associated with shorter survival. Uninvolved tumor-adjacent lung showed the highest T cell clonality, higher than tumor, which suggests more focused antigenic responses in the adjacent lung. Because the study design was exploratory, TCR variables were selected using unadjusted p-values without false-discovery rate correction.

Remarks on this clone: What antigen it recognizes has not been identified. There are no base qualities to consult, and no much larger clone falls within one base.

At diagnosis, peripheral blood, uninvolved tumor-adjacent lung and tumor were collected and stored as a combination of fresh-frozen and FFPE material. For TCR repertoire profiling, the blood samples were analyzed as peripheral blood mononuclear cells. The V end gives up 4 bases and the J end 7 bases, leaving 10 bases in the junction not matched to a gene. Looking up the germline V gene yields CDR1 SGHTA and CDR2 FQGNSA. The CDR3 numbers 17 residues from cysteine through phenylalanine. Only CDR3 DNA remains: 51 bases, in frame from the first base. The immunoSEQ Assay was used to sequence TCR beta CDR3 regions from DNA. Per the original workflow: T cell density was computed as TCR beta template counts normalized to usable DNA estimated by amplifying housekeeping genes. Richness was estimated with the preseqR package, extrapolating to 400,000 templates for PBMC samples and 120,000 templates for tissue samples. Clonality was calculated as one minus Pielou's evenness. To identify tissue-enriched TCRs, differential abundance testing was run on productive amino-acid clonotypes with a minimum total count of 5 and an alpha of 0.1. The Jaccard Index and the Morisita Overlap Index were used to quantify repertoire overlap between compartments. GLIPH grouped TCR beta CDR3s together with public tetramer-defined viral CDR3s, and a viral motif had to include at least three viral sequences and also show V-gene enrichment. TCRdb provides this immuneACCESS table in a form limited to in-frame rearrangements. Some clones are lacking; in checked studies, under half of them reflect an unresolved V gene, and why the rest are absent is not known. The V and J calls and the clone size are those of that table, but D and trimming were determined from the DNA. Counted in this sample were about 31,000 clones; 85% to 95% of them appeared once. The ten largest clones add up to 0.65% to 0.85% of the sample.

This chain joins TRBV7-2 to TRBJ2-1, and 13 junction bases match TRBD2. The specimen comprised peripheral blood, sampled before any cancer treatment. The clonotype originates from a woman aged 35 to 70 with stage I lung adenocarcinoma. The sequenced DNA: TGTGCCAGCAGCTCAGGACTAGCGGGGGCAATGGGAAATGAGCAGTTCTTC. Its coded protein is CASSSGLAGAMGNEQFF.